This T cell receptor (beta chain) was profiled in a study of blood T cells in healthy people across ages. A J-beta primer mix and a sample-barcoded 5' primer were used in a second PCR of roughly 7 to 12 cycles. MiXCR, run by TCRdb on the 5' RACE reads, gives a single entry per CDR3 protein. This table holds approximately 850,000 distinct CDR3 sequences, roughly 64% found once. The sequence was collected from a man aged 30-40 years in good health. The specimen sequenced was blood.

The CDR3 sequence is CASSAGDGGYEQYF. CDR3 DNA sequence: TGTGCCAGCAGCGCGGGGGACGGGGGATACGAGCAGTACTTC. V gene TRBV11-2 combines with J gene TRBJ2-7; TRBD2 agrees at 7 bases. V lost 5 bases and J lost 4; bases outside the gene matches: 8. Per germline, CDR1 SGHAT and CDR2 FQNNGV. This CDR3 has 14 amino acids.